This TCR beta chain was captured by sequencing in a study of blood T cell repertoires in COVID-19. At the level of the study: Researchers got acute and convalescent COVID-19 samples from the United States, Italy and Spain. From T cells, B-cell-depleted T cells, or PBMCs came the material, which was cDNA or gDNA.

Germline values: CDR1 SGHRS, CDR2 YFSETQ. The CDR3 runs to 16 residues. Losses at the gene ends were 4 bases for V and 3 bases for J; bases not matched to a gene: 8. Patients from Seattle were sampled longitudinally, starting during active infection. Sequencing used immunoSEQ multiplex PCR; TCRdb keeps in-frame clones, though not all of them. The sample comprises roughly 150,000 clones, 70% to 90% of which are singletons, and under 3% rests with the top ten. This sequence joins TRBV5-1 and TRBJ2-2, with TRBD2 matching 8 bases. This clonotype originated in a woman of 80 years or more with COVID-19, enrolled during active disease. Sequenced input: peripheral blood. CDR3 bases: TGCGCCAGCAGCCCCGGGAGGGGGAGCGACACCGGGGAGCTGTTTTTT. This sequence encodes CASSPGRGSDTGELFF.